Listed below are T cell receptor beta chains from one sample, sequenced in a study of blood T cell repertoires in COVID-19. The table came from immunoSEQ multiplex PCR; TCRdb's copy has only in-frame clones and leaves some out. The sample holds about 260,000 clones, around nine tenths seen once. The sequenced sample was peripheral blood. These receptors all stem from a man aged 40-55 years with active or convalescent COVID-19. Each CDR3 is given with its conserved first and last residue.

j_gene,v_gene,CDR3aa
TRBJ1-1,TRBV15,CATSRDSSAGGMNTEAFF
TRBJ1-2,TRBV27,CASKPTGALGYTF
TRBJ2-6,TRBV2,CASSRDRGRAGANVLTF
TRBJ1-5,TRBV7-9,CASSLDEAGNQPQHF
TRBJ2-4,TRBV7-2,CASSLGGLAKAKNIQYF
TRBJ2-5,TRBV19,CASSQSPRQYQETQYF
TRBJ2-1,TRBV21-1,CASRTSGGEYNEQFF
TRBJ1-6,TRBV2,CASSLGGEVSPLHF
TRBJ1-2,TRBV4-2,CASSQVLKTRSEHNYGYTF
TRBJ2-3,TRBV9,CASSSRAGGLDTQYF
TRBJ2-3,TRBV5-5,CASSLVLAGNTQYF
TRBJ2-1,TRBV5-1,CASSSQVHEQFF
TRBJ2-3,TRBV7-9,CASSLAWEGTDTQYF
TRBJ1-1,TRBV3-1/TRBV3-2,CASSQDPRTEAFF
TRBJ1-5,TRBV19,CASKDGTGGNQPQHF
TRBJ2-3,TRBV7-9,CASSLGTILKDTQYF
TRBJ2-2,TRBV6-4,CASRTGVDTGELFF
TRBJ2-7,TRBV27,CASSLFTGGTTTNEQYF
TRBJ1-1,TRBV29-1,CSVQGANTEAFF
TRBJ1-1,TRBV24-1,CATRDRRNTEAFF
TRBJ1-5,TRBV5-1,CASSFTGRGQPQHF
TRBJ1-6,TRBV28,CASSLRNSPLHF
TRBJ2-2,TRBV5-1,CASSLYVRGTRAGELFF
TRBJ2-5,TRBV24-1,CATSDGTSGGKTQYF
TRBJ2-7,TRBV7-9,CASSPETGYLYEQYF
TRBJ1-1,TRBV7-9,CASSLKGTVNTEAFF
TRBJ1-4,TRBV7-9,CASSFGYGQGEKLFF
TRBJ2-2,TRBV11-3,CASSSSGTSVVGELFF